Presented here are 29 T cell receptor beta chains from one specimen sequenced in a study of shared clonotypes between healthy human individuals. The assay was immunoSEQ multiplex PCR, and TCRdb's table has in-frame clones only and misses some. The data contain some 2,100,000 clones, approximately 94% of them singletons. The specimen was naive CD4+ T cells sorted from blood. Noted subset: CD45RA+ positively selected. These receptors were obtained from a young man in good health.

The chain carries TRBV5-5 and TRBJ2-7, with 11 bases identical to TRBD1. The CDR3 is 15 amino acids. After removal of 6 bases from V and 2 bases from J, the junction contained 7 bases not matched to a gene. Germline V CDR1 and CDR2: SGHKS, YYEKEE (reference sequence). DNA for the CDR3: TGTGCCAGCATGCGGGACAGGGGGATAACCTACGAGCAGTACTTC. Encoded protein: CASMRDRGITYEQYF.

This clone was picked up one time. The CDR3, as DNA: TGTGCCAGCAGCCGTGAGGGACCGAGCTCTGGAAACACCATATATTTT. This translates into CASSREGPSSGNTIYF. This chain links TRBV4-2 with TRBJ1-3, with D possibly matching TRBD1 (5 bases). V was clipped by 4 bases and J by 0 bases, with 13 bases between them. This CDR3 contains 16 residues. CDR1 LGHNA and CDR2 YNFKEQ come from the germline V gene.

The rearrangement uses TRBV10-2 and TRBJ2-3; TRBD2 agrees at 8 bases. Trimming took 5 bases from V and 1 from J; bases not matched to a gene: 5. The CDR3 length is 15 residues. The germline gives CDR1 WSHSY, CDR2 SAAADI. The chain's CDR3 is CASSTGLGGTDTQYF. CDR3 sequence (DNA): TGCGCCAGCAGTACGGGACTAGGGGGCACAGATACGCAGTATTTT.

The chain carries TRBV7-3 and TRBJ1-6; D remains ambiguous. CDR1 and CDR2 (germline): SGHTA, FQGTGA. The CDR3 runs to 15 residues. V was clipped by 5 bases and J by 9 bases, with 17 bases between them. CDR3 residues: CASSLQPTPSSPLHF. The CDR3 region has the DNA TGTGCCAGCAGCCTACAGCCCACCCCTAGTTCACCCCTCCACTTT.

Comments on this clone: Additional DNA sequences in this sample encode the identical CDR3. This rearrangement joins TRBV11-2 to TRBJ2-5; D is unclear. Germline-derived CDR1 and CDR2 are SGHAT and FQNNGV. The CDR3 runs to 13 residues. V lost 1 base and J lost 2, with 5 bases in between. The CDR3 bases are TGTGCCAGCAGCTTAGGTCTACAAGAGACCCAGTACTTC. Translated: CASSLGLQETQYF. The entire variable domain, with the rest obtained from reference TRBV11-2 and TRBJ2-5, is as follows: EAGVAQSPRYKIIEKRQSVAFWCNPISGHATLYWYQQILGQGPKLLIQFQNNGVVDDSQLPKDRFSAERLKGVDSTLKIQPAKLEDSAVYLCASSLGLQETQYFGPGTRLLVL.

Points on this clone: At the DNA level, this CDR3 is encoded by other sequences in the same sample as well. This rearrangement joins TRBV6-6 to TRBJ1-1; TRBD1 matches at 9 bases. The V gene end was trimmed by 4 bases and the J gene end by 2 bases; junction bases not matched to a gene: 5. The CDR3 length is 15 residues. CDR1 and CDR2 from the germline V gene are MNHNY and SVGAGI (reference sequence). The CDR3, as DNA: TGTGCCAGCAGTTCGCCGACAGGGGGTAACACTGAAGCTTTCTTT. It specifies CASSSPTGGNTEAFF.

The chain has TRBV5-1 and TRBJ1-2; 7 bases agree with TRBD1. V trimming: 4 bases; J trimming: 11 bases; junction bases outside the gene matches: 14. This CDR3 has 14 amino acids. Germline V lookup: CDR1 SGHRS, CDR2 YFSETQ. The chain's CDR3 is CASSPTGTAALYTF. CDR3 in DNA: TGCGCCAGCAGCCCGACCGGGACAGCCGCCTTGTACACCTTC.

V and J are TRBV5-4 and TRBJ2-1; D call uncertain. Trimming cost V 1 base and J 3 bases, with 11 bases left between them. Germline V gene lookup returns CDR1 SGHNT and CDR2 YYREEE (reference sequence). The CDR3 has 15 residues. CDR3 DNA sequence: TGTGCCAGCAGCTTGTGGATCACTGACTACAATGAGCAGTTCTTC. It codes for CASSLWITDYNEQFF.

Comments on this clone: The same CDR3 can be traced to other DNA sequences in this sample. The chain has TRBV7-2 and TRBJ2-7; 11 nucleotides align to TRBD2. Germline lookup yields CDR1 SGHTA and CDR2 FQGNSA. V shed 6 bases and J 4 bases; nucleotides not matched to a gene: 5. The CDR3 has 14 residues. The CDR3 sequence: CASSFLAGGYEQYF. The DNA of the CDR3 is TGTGCCAGCAGTTTTCTAGCGGGAGGATACGAGCAGTACTTC.

This clone has just one count. The chain carries TRBV5-1 and TRBJ1-4, with D hard to call. CDR3 length equals 15 residues. Trimming cost V 4 bases and J 5 bases, with 15 bases left between them. Germline values: CDR1 SGHRS, CDR2 YFSETQ. The CDR3 DNA reads as TGCGCCAGCAGCCCCGTTGAGGGAGGGAATGAAAAACTGTTTTTT. Protein product: CASSPVEGGNEKLFF.

The rearrangement joins TRBV5-1 to TRBJ1-4, with D unclear. The CDR3 covers 15 residues. The ends were cut back, 3 bases at V and 4 bases at J, with 13 bases in the middle. Germline CDR1 reads SGHRS; CDR2 reads YFSETQ. CDR3 coding DNA: TGCGCCAGCAGCTCCCTCCTCGGGGATAATGAAAAACTGTTTTTT. Residues: CASSSLLGDNEKLFF.

A remark on this clone: The sample has other DNA sequences that encode this CDR3 too. This chain uses TRBV7-9 with TRBJ1-2; D might be TRBD1 (5 bases). Trimming removed 0 bases at V and 2 bases at J, with 10 bases between. This CDR3 is 15 amino acids long. Germline assignment: CDR1 SEHNR and CDR2 FQNEAQ (reference sequence). In nucleotides, the CDR3 is TGTGCCAGCAGCTTAGCTCAGGGATCGAACTATGGCTACACCTTC. Protein sequence: CASSLAQGSNYGYTF. Full variable domain (remainder filled in from reference TRBV7-9 and TRBJ1-2): DTGVSQNPRHKITKRGQNVTFRCDPISEHNRLYWYRQTLGQGPEFLTYFQNEAQLEKSRLLSDRFSAERPKGSFSTLEIQRTEQGDSAMYLCASSLAQGSNYGYTFGSGTRLTVV.

The chain employs TRBV30 and TRBJ1-3; a possible D gene is TRBD1 (5 bases). Germline V CDR1 and CDR2: GTSNPN, SVGIG (reference sequence). V lost 2 bases and J lost 4, with 15 bases in between. The CDR3 spans 15 residues. The chain's CDR3 is CAWSLARARGNTIYF. CDR3 DNA sequence: TGTGCCTGGAGTCTGGCCAGGGCAAGGGGAAACACCATATATTTT.

The chain is built from TRBV4-1 and TRBJ2-7; 7 bases fit TRBD1. This CDR3 contains 15 residues. With V trimmed by 3 bases and J by 1 base, 6 bases remained unmatched. The germline gives CDR1 MGHRA, CDR2 YSYEKL. The CDR3 sequence: CASSHGTVSSYEQYF. Written as DNA, the CDR3 is TGCGCCAGCAGCCACGGGACAGTTTCTTCCTACGAGCAGTACTTC.

The V gene is TRBV19, the J gene TRBJ2-2; 13 bases are shared with TRBD2. The CDR3 is made up of 17 amino acids. Trimming cost V 1 base and J 8 bases; bases outside gene matches: 7. Germline V gene data show CDR1 as LNHDA and CDR2 as SQIVND (reference sequence). The CDR3 nucleotides read TGTGCCAGTAGTATAGTCCGGACTAGCGGGAGTCATGGGGAGCTGTTTTTT. This encodes CASSIVRTSGSHGELFF.

V and J are TRBV9 and TRBJ2-1, with TRBD2 identical over 12 bases. V lost 1 base and J lost 4; bases outside the gene matches: 3. CDR1 is SGDLS, CDR2 YYNGEE, per germline. The CDR3 runs 16 residues. The CDR3 loop reads CASSVIGTSGYNEQFF. The CDR3 DNA follows: TGTGCCAGCAGCGTAATAGGGACTAGCGGGTACAATGAGCAGTTCTTC.

The rearrangement joins TRBV7-3 to TRBJ2-3; 7 bases agree with TRBD2. Germline V gives CDR1 SGHTA, CDR2 FQGTGA. The CDR3 spans 15 residues. Trimming at V came to 2 bases and at J to 3 bases, leaving 5 bases not matched to a gene. Here the CDR3 reads CASSLLGTMTDTQYF. The CDR3 region has the DNA TGTGCCAGCAGCTTACTCGGGACTATGACAGATACGCAGTATTTT.

V and J are TRBV5-1 and TRBJ2-5; 8 bases line up with TRBD1. Germline V gene sequence: CDR1 SGHRS, CDR2 YFSETQ. The length of the CDR3 is 18 residues. The J segment lost 0 bases and the V segment lost 0 bases, leaving 10 bases of the junction unmatched. Here the CDR3 reads CASSLASGGAGYQETQYF. The CDR3, as DNA: TGCGCCAGCAGCTTGGCATCAGGGGGCGCGGGGTACCAAGAGACCCAGTACTTC.

The rearrangement uses TRBV11-2 and TRBJ1-4, with a tentative D call TRBD1 (5 bases). Trimming took off 2 bases at V and 8 bases at J, with 12 bases between the two ends. The CDR3 is 14 amino acids. The germline gives CDR1 SGHAT, CDR2 FQNNGV. The DNA for the CDR3 is TGTGCCAGCAGCTTATTGGGGGGTGGCGAAAAACTGTTTTTT. Its protein is CASSLLGGGEKLFF.

The chain uses TRBV5-1 and TRBJ1-4; D ambiguous. Germline CDR1 is SGHRS and CDR2 is YFSETQ. Trimming pared 9 bases from V and 4 bases from J, leaving 13 bases between. The CDR3 has 13 amino acids. CDR3 sequence (DNA): TGCGCCACCCGAAGGGAGGGTAATGAAAAACTGTTTTTT. Translation gives CATRREGNEKLFF.

The chain couples TRBV5-1 to TRBJ2-3, with a weak D call TRBD2 (5 bases). Trimming cost V 0 bases and J 5 bases, with 10 bases left between them. CDR1 SGHRS and CDR2 YFSETQ come from the germline V gene. The CDR3 is made up of 14 amino acids. CDR3 loop: CASSLVQEVDTQYF. In DNA form, the CDR3 reads TGCGCCAGCAGCTTGGTCCAGGAGGTAGATACGCAGTATTTT.

The chain links TRBV5-1 to TRBJ1-1; D call uncertain. Germline V gene data show CDR1 as SGHRS and CDR2 as YFSETQ. The CDR3 has 13 residues. Trimming cost V 0 bases and J 7 bases, with 10 bases left between them. CDR3 nucleotides: TGCGCCAGCAGCTTGGCGGAGAGGATTGAAGCTTTCTTT. Residues: CASSLAERIEAFF.

The chain is built from TRBV4-1 and TRBJ2-5, with 12 bases aligning to TRBD2. CDR1 is MGHRA and CDR2 is YSYEKL in the germline V gene. This CDR3 spans 17 amino acids. Germline trimming cut 0 bases from V and 9 bases from J; bases unmatched to any gene: 11. CDR3 sequence (DNA): TGCGCCAGCAGCCAAGAGACTAGCGGGGGAGCTGTTCGGGCCCAGTACTTC. Translation gives CASSQETSGGAVRAQYF.

The chain links TRBV10-1 to TRBJ2-2, with TRBD2 matching 10 bases. The CDR3 covers 18 residues. In germline, CDR1 is WNHNN, CDR2 SYGVQD (reference sequence). With 2 bases clipped from V and 4 bases from J, the junction kept 10 bases outside the gene matches. In nucleotides, the CDR3 is TGCGCCAGCAGTGAGGGTCCTAGCGGGAGTACGAGCACCGGGGAGCTGTTTTTT. Protein: CASSEGPSGSTSTGELFF.

The V gene is TRBV6-5, the J gene TRBJ1-5; TRBD1 is a possible D gene (5 bases). Germline CDR1 is MNHEY and CDR2 is SVGAGI. V was cut by 5 bases and J by 4 bases, with 12 bases left in between. The CDR3 extends over 14 amino acids. This CDR3 is CASSPLGGNQPQHF. The CDR3 region has the DNA TGTGCCAGCAGTCCTCTCGGGGGAAATCAGCCCCAGCATTTT.

The genes are TRBV13 and TRBJ1-4, with TRBD1 matching over 8 bases. V dropped 4 bases and J dropped 5; count of bases not matched to a gene: 9. The germline V gene encodes CDR1 PRHDT and CDR2 FYEKMQ (reference sequence). The CDR3 has 16 residues. This chain's CDR3 is CASSSPRQGTNEKLFF. CDR3 DNA: TGTGCCAGCAGCTCCCCCCGACAGGGGACGAATGAAAAACTGTTTTTT.

The chain couples TRBV2 to TRBJ2-1; no clear D gene. V was shortened by 7 bases and J by 3 bases, with 13 bases between the two germline ends. The CDR3 extends over 14 amino acids. Germline V lookup: CDR1 SNHLY, CDR2 FYNNEI. DNA for the CDR3: TGTGCCAGCATGACCTTACAAAGCTACAATGAGCAGTTCTTC. Translated, it gives CASMTLQSYNEQFF.

The chain couples TRBV11-2 to TRBJ2-2; 10 bases fit TRBD1. Trimming took 4 bases from V and 3 from J; bases not matched to a gene: 2. In germline, CDR1 is SGHAT, CDR2 FQNNGV. This CDR3 contains 15 residues. The CDR3 region is CASSWGTGDTGELFF. CDR3 coding DNA: TGTGCCAGCAGCTGGGGGACAGGGGACACCGGGGAGCTGTTTTTT.

The V gene is TRBV6-6, the J gene TRBJ1-2; D ambiguous. With 5 bases removed from V and 9 bases from J, the gap between germline ends came to 16 bases. The germline V gene has CDR1 MNHNY and CDR2 SVGAGI (reference sequence). The CDR3 extends over 13 amino acids. The CDR3 protein is CASSNDVLVSYTF. DNA of the CDR3: TGTGCCAGCAGTAATGATGTTTTGGTTAGCTACACCTTC.